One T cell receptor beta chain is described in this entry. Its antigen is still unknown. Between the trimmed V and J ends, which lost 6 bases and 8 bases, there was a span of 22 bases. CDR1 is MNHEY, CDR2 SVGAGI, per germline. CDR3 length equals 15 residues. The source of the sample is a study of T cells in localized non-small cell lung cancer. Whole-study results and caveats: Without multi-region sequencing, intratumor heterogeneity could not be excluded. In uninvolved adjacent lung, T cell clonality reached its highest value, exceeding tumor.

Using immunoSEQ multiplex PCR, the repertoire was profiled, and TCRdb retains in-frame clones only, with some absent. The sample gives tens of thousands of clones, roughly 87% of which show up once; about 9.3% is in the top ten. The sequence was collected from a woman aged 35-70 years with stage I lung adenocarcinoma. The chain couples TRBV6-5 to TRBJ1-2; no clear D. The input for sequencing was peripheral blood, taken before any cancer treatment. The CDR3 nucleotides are TGTGCCAGCAGCAAGATCAGCAGTTTCGCTATGGGCTACACCTTC. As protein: CASSKISSFAMGYTF.